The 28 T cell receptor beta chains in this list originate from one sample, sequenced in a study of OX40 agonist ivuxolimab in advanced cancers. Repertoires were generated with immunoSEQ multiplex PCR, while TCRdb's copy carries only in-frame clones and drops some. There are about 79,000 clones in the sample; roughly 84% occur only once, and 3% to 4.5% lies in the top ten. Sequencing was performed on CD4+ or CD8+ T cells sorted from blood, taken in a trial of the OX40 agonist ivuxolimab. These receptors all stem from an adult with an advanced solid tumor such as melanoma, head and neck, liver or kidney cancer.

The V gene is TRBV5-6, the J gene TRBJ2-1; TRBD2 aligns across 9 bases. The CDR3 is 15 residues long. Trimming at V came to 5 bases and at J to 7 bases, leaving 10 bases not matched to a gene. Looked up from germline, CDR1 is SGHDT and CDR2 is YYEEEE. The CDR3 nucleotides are TGTGCCAGCAGTTTCGGACTAGCGAATTTTAATGAGCAGTTCTTC. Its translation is CASSFGLANFNEQFF.

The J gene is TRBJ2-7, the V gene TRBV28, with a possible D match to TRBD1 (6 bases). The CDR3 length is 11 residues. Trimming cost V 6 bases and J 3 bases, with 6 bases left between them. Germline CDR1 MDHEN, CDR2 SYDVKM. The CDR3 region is CASRDSYEQYF. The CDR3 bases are TGTGCCAGCAGGGACAGCTACGAGCAGTACTTC.

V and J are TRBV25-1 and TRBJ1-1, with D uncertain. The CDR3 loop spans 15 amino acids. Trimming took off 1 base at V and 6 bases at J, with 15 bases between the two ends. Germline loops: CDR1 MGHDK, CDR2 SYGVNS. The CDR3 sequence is CASSESAGDFAEAFF. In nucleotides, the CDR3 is TGTGCCAGCAGTGAATCAGCCGGTGATTTCGCTGAAGCTTTCTTT.

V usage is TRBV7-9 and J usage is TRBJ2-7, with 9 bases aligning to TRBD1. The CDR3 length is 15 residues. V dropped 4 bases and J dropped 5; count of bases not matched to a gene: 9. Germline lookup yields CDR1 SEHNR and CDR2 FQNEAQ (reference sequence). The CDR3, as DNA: TGTGCCAGCAGCTATTACGGACAGGGGAATCACGAGCAGTACTTC. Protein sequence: CASSYYGQGNHEQYF.

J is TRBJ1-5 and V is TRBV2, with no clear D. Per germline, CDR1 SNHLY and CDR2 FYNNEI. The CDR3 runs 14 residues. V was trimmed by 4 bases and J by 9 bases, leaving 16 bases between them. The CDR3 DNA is TGTGCCAGCAGTGCGGACGGTGGCCTTGGGCCCCAGCATTTT. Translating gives CASSADGGLGPQHF.

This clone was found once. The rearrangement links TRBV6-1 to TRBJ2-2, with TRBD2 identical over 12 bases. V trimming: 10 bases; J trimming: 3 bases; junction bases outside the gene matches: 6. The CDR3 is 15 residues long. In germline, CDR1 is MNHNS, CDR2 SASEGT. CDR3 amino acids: CATSGTSGYTGELFF. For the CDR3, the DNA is TGTGCCACATCCGGGACTAGCGGGTACACCGGGGAGCTGTTTTTT.

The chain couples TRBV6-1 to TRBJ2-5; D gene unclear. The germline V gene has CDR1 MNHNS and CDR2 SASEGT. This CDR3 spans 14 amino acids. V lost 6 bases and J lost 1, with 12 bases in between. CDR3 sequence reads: CASSRGRSQETQYF. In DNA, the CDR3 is TGTGCCAGCAGCAGAGGTAGGAGCCAAGAGACCCAGTACTTC.

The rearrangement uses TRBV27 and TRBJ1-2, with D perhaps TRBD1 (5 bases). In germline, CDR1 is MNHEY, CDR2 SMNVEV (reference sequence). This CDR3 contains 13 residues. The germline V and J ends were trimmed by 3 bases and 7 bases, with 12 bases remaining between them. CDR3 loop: CASSFRGGAGYTF. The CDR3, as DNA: TGTGCCAGCAGTTTCCGGGGGGGAGCTGGCTACACCTTC.

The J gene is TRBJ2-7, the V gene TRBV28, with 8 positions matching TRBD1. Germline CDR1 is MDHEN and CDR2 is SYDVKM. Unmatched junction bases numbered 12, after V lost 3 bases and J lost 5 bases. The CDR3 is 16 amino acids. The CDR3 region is CASSLEDRVNSDEQYF. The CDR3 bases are TGTGCCAGCAGTTTGGAGGACAGGGTGAATTCGGACGAGCAGTACTTC.

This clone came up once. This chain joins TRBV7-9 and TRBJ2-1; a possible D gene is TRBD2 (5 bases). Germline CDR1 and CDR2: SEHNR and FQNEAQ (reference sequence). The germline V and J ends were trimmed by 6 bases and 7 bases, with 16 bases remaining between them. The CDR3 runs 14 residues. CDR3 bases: TGTGCCAGCAGGACTGCCCGGGGAGAAAATGAGCAGTTCTTC. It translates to CASRTARGENEQFF.

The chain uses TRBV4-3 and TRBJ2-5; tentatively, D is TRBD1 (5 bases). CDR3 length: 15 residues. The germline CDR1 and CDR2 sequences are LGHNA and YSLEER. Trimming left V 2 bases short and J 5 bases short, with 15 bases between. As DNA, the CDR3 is TGCGCCAGCAGCCAACTTGCAGGGATTACGGAGACCCAGTACTTC. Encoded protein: CASSQLAGITETQYF.

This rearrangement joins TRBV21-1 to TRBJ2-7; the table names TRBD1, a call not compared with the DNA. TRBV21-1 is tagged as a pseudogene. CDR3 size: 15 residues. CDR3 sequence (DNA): TGTGCCAGCAGCTCCGGGGGAGGGACAGGGGGTAAGCAGTACTTC. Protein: CASSSGGGTGGKQYF.

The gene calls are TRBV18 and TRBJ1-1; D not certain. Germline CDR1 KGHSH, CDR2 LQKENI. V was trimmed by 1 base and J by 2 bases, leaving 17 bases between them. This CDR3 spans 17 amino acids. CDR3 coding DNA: TGTGCCAGCTCACCACGTGAGATTGGGCAAGACAACACTGAAGCTTTCTTT. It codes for CASSPREIGQDNTEAFF.

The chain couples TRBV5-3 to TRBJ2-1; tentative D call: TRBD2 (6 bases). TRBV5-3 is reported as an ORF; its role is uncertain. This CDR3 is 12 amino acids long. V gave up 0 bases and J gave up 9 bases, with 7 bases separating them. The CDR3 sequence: CARSLAGGEQFF. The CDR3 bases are TGTGCCAGAAGCTTGGCCGGGGGTGAGCAGTTCTTC.

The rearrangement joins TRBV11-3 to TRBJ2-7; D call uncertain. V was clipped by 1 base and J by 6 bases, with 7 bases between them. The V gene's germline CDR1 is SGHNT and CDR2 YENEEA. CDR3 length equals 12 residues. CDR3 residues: CASSLAGREQYF. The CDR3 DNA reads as TGTGCCAGCAGCTTAGCGGGTCGCGAGCAGTACTTC.

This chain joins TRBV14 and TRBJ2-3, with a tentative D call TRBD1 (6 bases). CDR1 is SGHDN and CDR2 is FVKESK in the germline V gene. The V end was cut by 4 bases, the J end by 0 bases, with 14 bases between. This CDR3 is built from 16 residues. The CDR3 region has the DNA TGTGCCAGCAGCCGAACTACAGGGTCTAGCACAGATACGCAGTATTTT. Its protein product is CASSRTTGSSTDTQYF.

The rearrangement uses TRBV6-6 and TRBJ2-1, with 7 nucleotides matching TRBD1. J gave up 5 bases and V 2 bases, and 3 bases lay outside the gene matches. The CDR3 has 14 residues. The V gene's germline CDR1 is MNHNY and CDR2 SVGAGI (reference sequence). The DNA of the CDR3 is TGTGCCAGCAGTTACCTGGACAGGAACAATGAGCAGTTCTTC. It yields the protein CASSYLDRNNEQFF.

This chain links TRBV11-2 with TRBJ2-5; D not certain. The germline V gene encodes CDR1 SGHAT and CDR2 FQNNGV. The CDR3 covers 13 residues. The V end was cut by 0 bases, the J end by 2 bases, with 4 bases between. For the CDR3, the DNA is TGTGCCAGCAGCTTAGACAGTCAAGAGACCCAGTACTTC. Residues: CASSLDSQETQYF.

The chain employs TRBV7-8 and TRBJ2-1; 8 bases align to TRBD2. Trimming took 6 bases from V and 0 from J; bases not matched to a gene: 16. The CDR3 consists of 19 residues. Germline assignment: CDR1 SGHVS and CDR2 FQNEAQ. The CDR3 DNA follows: TGTGCCAGCAGACACACGGGGACACGGGGGGGCCCCTCCTACAATGAGCAGTTCTTC. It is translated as CASRHTGTRGGPSYNEQFF.

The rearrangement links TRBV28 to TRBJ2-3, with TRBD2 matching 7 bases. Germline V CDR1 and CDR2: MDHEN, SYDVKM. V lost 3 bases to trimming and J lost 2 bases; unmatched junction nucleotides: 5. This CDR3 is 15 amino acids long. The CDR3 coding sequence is TGTGCCAGCAGTTTCGCTAGCGGAAACACAGATACGCAGTATTTT. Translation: CASSFASGNTDTQYF.

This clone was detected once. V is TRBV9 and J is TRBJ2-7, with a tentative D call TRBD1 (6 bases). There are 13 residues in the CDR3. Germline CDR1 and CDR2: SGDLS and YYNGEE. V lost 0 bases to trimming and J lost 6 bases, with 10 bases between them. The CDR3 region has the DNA TGTGCCAGCAGCGTAGAACAGGGCTCCGAGCAGTACTTC. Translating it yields CASSVEQGSEQYF.

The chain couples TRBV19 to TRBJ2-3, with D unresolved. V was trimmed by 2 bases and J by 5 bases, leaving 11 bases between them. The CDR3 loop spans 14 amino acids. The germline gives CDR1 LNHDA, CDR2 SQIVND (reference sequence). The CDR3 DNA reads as TGTGCCAGTAGTATACAAAATGGGGTAGATACGCAGTATTTT. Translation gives CASSIQNGVDTQYF.

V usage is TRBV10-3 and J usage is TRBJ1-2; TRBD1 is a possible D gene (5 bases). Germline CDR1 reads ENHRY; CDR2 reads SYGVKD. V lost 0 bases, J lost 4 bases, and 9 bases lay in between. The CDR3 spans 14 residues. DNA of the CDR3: TGTGCCATCAGTGAGTCAGGGGTGGCCTATGGCTACACCTTC. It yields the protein CAISESGVAYGYTF.

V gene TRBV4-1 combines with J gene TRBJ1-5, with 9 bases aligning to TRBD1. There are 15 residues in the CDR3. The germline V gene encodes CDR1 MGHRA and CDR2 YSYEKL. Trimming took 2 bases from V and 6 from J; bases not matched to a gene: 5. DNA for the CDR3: TGCGCCAGCAGCCAAACCGGGACAGGGAGTCAGCCCCAGCATTTT. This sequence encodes CASSQTGTGSQPQHF.

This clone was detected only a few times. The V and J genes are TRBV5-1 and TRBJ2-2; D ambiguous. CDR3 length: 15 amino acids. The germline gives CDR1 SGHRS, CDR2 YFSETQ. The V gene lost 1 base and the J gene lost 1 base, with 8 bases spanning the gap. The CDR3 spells CASSLTVGNTGELFF. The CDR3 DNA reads TGCGCCAGCAGCTTGACAGTAGGGAACACCGGGGAGCTGTTTTTT. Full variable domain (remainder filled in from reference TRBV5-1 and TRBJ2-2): KAGVTQTPRYLIKTRGQQVTLSCSPISGHRSVSWYQQTPGQGLQFLFEYFSETQRNKGNFPGRFSGRQFSNSRSEMNVSTLELGDSALYLCASSLTVGNTGELFFGEGSRLTVL.

CDR3 sequence reads: CASSRGPFPENIQYF. The CDR3 DNA reads as TGCGCCAGCAGTCGCGGACCTTTTCCGGAAAACATTCAGTACTTC. V and J are TRBV5-1 and TRBJ2-4, with D hard to call. The CDR3 contains 15 residues. The germline CDR1 and CDR2 sequences are SGHRS and YFSETQ. Between the trimmed V and J ends, which lost 5 bases and 5 bases, there was a span of 17 bases.

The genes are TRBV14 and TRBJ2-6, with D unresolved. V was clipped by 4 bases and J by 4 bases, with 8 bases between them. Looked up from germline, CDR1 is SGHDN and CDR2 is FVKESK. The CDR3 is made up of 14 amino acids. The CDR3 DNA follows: TGTGCCAGCAGCCGGACGACAGGGGCCAACGTCCTGACTTTC. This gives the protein CASSRTTGANVLTF.

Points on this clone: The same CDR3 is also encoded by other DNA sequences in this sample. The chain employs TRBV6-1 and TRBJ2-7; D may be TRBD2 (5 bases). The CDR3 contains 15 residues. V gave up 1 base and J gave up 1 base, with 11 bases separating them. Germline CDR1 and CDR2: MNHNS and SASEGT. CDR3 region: CASSEGSSGSYEQYF. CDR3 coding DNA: TGTGCCAGCAGTGAAGGGTCATCGGGGTCCTACGAGCAGTACTTC.